These 30 T cell receptor beta chains were sequenced from one sample in a study of blood T cell repertoires in COVID-19. Only in-frame clones appear in the TCRdb table, and some are missing; sequencing was by immunoSEQ multiplex PCR. The data show about 370,000 clones, 90% seen once. The material sequenced was peripheral blood. These receptors all come from a man aged 18 to 29 with active or convalescent COVID-19.

The chain links TRBV6-5 to TRBJ2-7; 9 bases are shared with TRBD1. The CDR3 sequence is 15 residues long. CDR1 and CDR2 from the germline V gene are MNHEY and SVGAGI. Trimming cost V 6 bases and J 2 bases; bases outside gene matches: 8. This chain's CDR3 is CASSVRDRVPYEQYF. The CDR3 nucleotides read TGTGCCAGCAGCGTGCGGGACAGGGTCCCCTACGAGCAGTACTTC.

The V call is TRBV9, the J call TRBJ2-2, with D perhaps matching TRBD1 (6 bases). Germline CDR1 and CDR2: SGDLS and YYNGEE. The CDR3 spans 16 residues. The germline V and J ends were trimmed by 6 bases and 1 base, with 16 bases remaining between them. The CDR3 nucleotides read TGTGCCAGCACCAGGCAGGGGAGTCGGAACACCGGGGAGCTGTTTTTT. It encodes CASTRQGSRNTGELFF. Filled out from reference TRBV9 and TRBJ2-2, the complete variable domain reads DSGVTQTPKHLITATGQRVTLRCSPRSGDLSVYWYQQSLDQGLQFLIQYYNGEERAKGNILERFSAQQFPDLHSELNLSSLELGDSALYFCASTRQGSRNTGELFFGEGSRLTVL.

The rearrangement links TRBV12-3 or TRBV12-4 to TRBJ2-1; a possible D gene is TRBD2 (6 bases). Trimming removed 9 bases from V and 9 bases from J, with 12 bases in between. The CDR3 consists of 11 residues. The CDR3 protein is CASLTGGEQFF. The CDR3 nucleotides are TGTGCCAGTCTTACCGGGGGTGAGCAGTTCTTC.

The chain employs TRBV27 and TRBJ2-3; 10 bases are shared with TRBD2. CDR1 and CDR2 from the germline V gene are MNHEY and SMNVEV (reference sequence). The junction had 8 bases not matched to a gene; V was cut back by 1 base and J by 4 bases. The CDR3 runs to 17 residues. The CDR3: CASSLFLAGVLPDTQYF. The CDR3 DNA sequence: TGTGCCAGCAGTTTATTCCTAGCGGGAGTTTTGCCAGATACGCAGTATTTT.

The rearrangement links TRBV5-1 to TRBJ1-3, with D perhaps TRBD1 (5 bases). The CDR3 is 16 amino acids. The V gene's germline CDR1 is SGHRS and CDR2 YFSETQ. The V and J ends lost 1 base and 0 bases respectively, with 11 bases between them. CDR3 in DNA: TGCGCCAGCAGCTTGTCTGACAGCAGCTCTGGAAACACCATATATTTT. Its translation is CASSLSDSSSGNTIYF.

The rearrangement joins TRBV28 to TRBJ2-7; D is possibly TRBD2 (6 bases). Germline V gene sequence: CDR1 MDHEN, CDR2 SYDVKM. The CDR3 totals 15 residues. Trimming pared 5 bases from V and 7 bases from J, leaving 21 bases between. The CDR3: CASSPIGSGSWEQYF. CDR3 sequence (DNA): TGTGCCAGCAGTCCTATAGGATCCGGGAGTTGGGAGCAGTACTTC.

The genes are TRBV6-5 and TRBJ2-2; D might be TRBD1 (6 bases). Germline-derived CDR1 and CDR2 are MNHEY and SVGAGI. Trimming shortened V by 5 bases and J by 7 bases, and 8 bases separated the two germline ends. The CDR3 is 12 residues long. The CDR3 protein is CASSPRGGELFF. Written as DNA, the CDR3 is TGTGCCAGCAGTCCCAGGGGCGGGGAGCTGTTTTTT.

The chain has TRBV27 and TRBJ1-2; the match to TRBD1 covers 9 bases. With V trimmed by 6 bases and J by 5 bases, 4 bases remained unmatched. The germline V gene has CDR1 MNHEY and CDR2 SMNVEV (reference sequence). This CDR3 comprises 13 residues. The chain's CDR3 is CASSRDRVYGYTF. The CDR3 DNA sequence: TGTGCCAGCAGCCGGGACAGGGTTTATGGCTACACCTTC.

There are a few counts of this clone. The chain employs TRBV7-2 and TRBJ1-5, with D tentatively TRBD1 (6 bases). Trimming pared 5 bases from V and 7 bases from J, leaving 18 bases between. Looked up from germline, CDR1 is SGHTA and CDR2 is FQGNSA. The CDR3 extends over 15 amino acids. The CDR3 sequence: CASSGRRDKGQPQHF. The DNA of the CDR3 is TGTGCCAGCAGCGGCCGCCGGGACAAGGGGCAGCCCCAGCATTTT.

The chain employs TRBV7-2 and TRBJ1-5; 8 bases map to TRBD1. The V gene end was trimmed by 4 bases and the J gene end by 1 base; junction bases not matched to a gene: 3. The CDR3 is made up of 15 amino acids. Germline CDR1 reads SGHTA; CDR2 reads FQGNSA. CDR3 in amino acids: CASSSGDRSNQPQHF. DNA of the CDR3: TGTGCCAGCAGCTCGGGGGACAGGAGCAATCAGCCCCAGCATTTT.

The V call is TRBV19, the J call TRBJ2-5; TRBD1 might be the D (5 bases). Germline loops: CDR1 LNHDA, CDR2 SQIVND (reference sequence). Trimming took 1 base from V and 2 from J, leaving 14 bases between them. The CDR3 covers 16 residues. The CDR3 DNA reads as TGTGCCAGTAGTATAGGGGCCGGACAACCGCAAGAGACCCAGTACTTC. Its translation is CASSIGAGQPQETQYF.

V usage is TRBV7-9 and J usage is TRBJ1-3, with a tentative D call TRBD1 (5 bases). This CDR3 is 16 amino acids long. V dropped 6 bases and J dropped 0 bases, with 15 bases sitting between them. The germline gives CDR1 SEHNR, CDR2 FQNEAQ (reference sequence). CDR3 coding DNA: TGTGCCAGCAGGAAAGAGGCAGGGCCCTCTGGAAACACCATATATTTT. This gives the protein CASRKEAGPSGNTIYF.

Note on this clone: At one of its ends the junction is not consistent with the germline gene, which may arise from a read error. This rearrangement joins TRBV6-5 to TRBJ2-6; D perhaps matches TRBD1 (5 bases). Germline values: CDR1 MNHEY, CDR2 SVGAGI. The CDR3 contains 12 residues. In DNA, the CDR3 is TGTGCCAGCAGTTTTGGGGCCAACGTGCTGACTTTC. The encoded protein is CASSFGANVLTF.

This clone was detected only once. CDR3 loop: CASTYYTLGAFF. CDR3 nucleotide sequence: TGTGCCAGCACCTACTACACACTAGGAGCTTTCTTT. V usage is TRBV11-2 and J usage is TRBJ1-1; no firm D call. This CDR3 has 12 amino acids. V was cut by 7 bases and J by 10 bases, with 16 bases left in between. Germline CDR1 is SGHAT and CDR2 is FQNNGV.

This chain joins TRBV3-1 (or the pseudogene TRBV3-2) and TRBJ1-2; D not resolved. The germline CDR1 and CDR2 sequences are LGHDT and YNNKEL (reference sequence). Between the trimmed V and J ends, which lost 4 bases and 4 bases, there was a span of 7 bases. The CDR3 length is 12 residues. The CDR3 region has the DNA TGTGCCAGCAGCCTAAACAGCTATGGCTACACCTTC. Translation gives CASSLNSYGYTF.

The chain is built from TRBV9 and TRBJ2-1; D possibly corresponds to TRBD1 (6 bases). Trimming left V 1 base short and J 0 bases short, with 8 bases between. This CDR3 has 15 amino acids. In germline, CDR1 is SGDLS, CDR2 YYNGEE. The chain's CDR3 is CASSVTGSSYNEQFF. CDR3 sequence (DNA): TGTGCCAGCAGCGTAACAGGGAGCTCCTACAATGAGCAGTTCTTC.

V gene TRBV7-8 combines with J gene TRBJ2-1; D perhaps matches TRBD2 (6 bases). Per the germline V gene, CDR1 is SGHVS and CDR2 is FQNEAQ. The V end lost 5 bases, the J end lost 10 bases, and 9 bases lay between the germline ends. The CDR3 runs to 11 residues. In DNA, the CDR3 is TGTGCCAGCAGCATAGGGAGGGAGCAGTTCTTC. As protein: CASSIGREQFF.

The V and J genes are TRBV27 and TRBJ2-7, with 9 bases aligning to TRBD2. This CDR3 comprises 15 residues. Germline V gene sequence: CDR1 MNHEY, CDR2 SMNVEV (reference sequence). V lost 5 bases to trimming and J lost 3 bases; unmatched junction nucleotides: 8. The CDR3 loop is CASSAPGLALYEQYF. The CDR3 DNA reads as TGTGCCAGCAGTGCTCCGGGACTAGCACTCTACGAGCAGTACTTC.

The chain carries TRBV28 and TRBJ1-2, with 8 bases matching TRBD1. The V and J ends lost 6 bases and 2 bases, in that order; junction bases with no gene match: 5. In germline, CDR1 is MDHEN, CDR2 SYDVKM. This CDR3 region has 14 residues. The CDR3 DNA sequence: TGTGCCAGCAGGGGGGACAGGAGCAACTATGGCTACACCTTC. Amino acid sequence: CASRGDRSNYGYTF.

The gene calls are TRBV11-2 and TRBJ2-7; 7 nucleotides line up with TRBD1. The CDR3 is 15 amino acids. CDR1 SGHAT and CDR2 FQNNGV come from the germline V gene. V lost 4 bases, J lost 3 bases, and 9 bases stayed unmatched. Here the CDR3 reads CASSYRQGNSYEQYF. The CDR3 nucleotides read TGTGCCAGCAGCTACAGACAGGGCAATAGCTACGAGCAGTACTTC.

J is TRBJ1-6 and V is TRBV6-2 or TRBV6-3; a weak D match, TRBD1 (6 bases). The CDR3 has 14 residues. V was trimmed by 6 bases and J by 7 bases, leaving 13 bases between them. The germline CDR1 and CDR2 sequences are MNHEY and SVGEGT. The CDR3: CASSLQGWNSPLHF. The CDR3 DNA sequence: TGTGCCAGCAGCCTACAGGGTTGGAATTCACCCCTCCACTTT.

The chain employs TRBV4-2 and TRBJ2-1, with a tentative D call TRBD2 (5 bases). Germline V CDR1 and CDR2: LGHNA, YNFKEQ. V lost 4 bases, J lost 0 bases, and 10 bases lay in between. This CDR3 comprises 15 residues. The CDR3 nucleotides are TGTGCCAGCAGCCTGGAGGATAGCTCCTACAATGAGCAGTTCTTC. Translating it yields CASSLEDSSYNEQFF.

The chain joins TRBV12-3 or TRBV12-4 to TRBJ1-4; 7 nucleotides agree with TRBD1. This CDR3 region has 12 residues. J was trimmed by 7 bases and V by 8 bases; bases with no gene match: 4. In DNA form, the CDR3 reads TGTGCCAGCCGGGACAGTGGTGAAAAACTGTTTTTT. The encoded protein is CASRDSGEKLFF.

This CDR3 reads CASRYGTDSYEQYF. The CDR3 DNA is TGTGCCAGCAGATATGGGACAGACTCCTACGAGCAGTACTTC. The chain joins TRBV7-2 to TRBJ2-7; TRBD1 matches 7 bases. This CDR3 region has 14 residues. Germline V gene sequence: CDR1 SGHTA, CDR2 FQGNSA. J lost 0 bases, V lost 6 bases, and 5 bases had no gene match.

This clone was seen a handful of times. The chain employs TRBV6-2 or TRBV6-3 and TRBJ2-1; 8 bases are shared with TRBD2. V gave up 5 bases and J gave up 3 bases; unmatched junction bases: 12. CDR1 is MNHEY, CDR2 SVGEGT, per germline. This CDR3 comprises 17 residues. The DNA for the CDR3 is TGTGCCAGCAGTCGCATAGCCGGGACTAGTCTCTACAATGAGCAGTTCTTC. Protein: CASSRIAGTSLYNEQFF.

The chain recombines TRBV28 with TRBJ2-7, with D possibly matching TRBD1 (5 bases). Trimming removed 2 bases from V and 7 bases from J, with 9 bases in between. Per germline, CDR1 MDHEN and CDR2 SYDVKM. This CDR3 has 12 residues. The CDR3 sequence is CASSLNAGEQYF. The DNA of the CDR3 is TGTGCCAGCAGTTTAAACGCAGGGGAGCAGTACTTC.

On this clone: The sample holds other DNA sequences that translate to the same CDR3. The chain joins TRBV6-4 to TRBJ2-3; TRBD1 matches at 9 bases. The germline V gene encodes CDR1 MRHNA and CDR2 SNTAGT. The CDR3 is 14 residues long. V lost 6 bases to trimming and J lost 0 bases; unmatched junction nucleotides: 1. The CDR3 loop reads CASSGTGSTDTQYF. CDR3 DNA: TGTGCCAGCAGCGGGACAGGGAGCACAGATACGCAGTATTTT.

This clone was counted only a few times. The CDR3 DNA reads as TGTGCCAGTAGTACCCGGGGACAGGGGTCGGGCACTGAAGCTTTCTTT. It specifies CASSTRGQGSGTEAFF. The rearrangement joins TRBV19 to TRBJ1-1; 10 nucleotides align to TRBD1. The CDR3 runs 16 residues. The junction had 9 bases not matched to a gene; V was cut back by 4 bases and J by 4 bases. Germline values: CDR1 LNHDA, CDR2 SQIVND (reference sequence).

The chain is built from TRBV27 and TRBJ1-1; no reliable D call. Trimming left V 0 bases short and J 7 bases short, with 9 bases between. The CDR3 sequence is 13 residues long. Germline-derived CDR1 and CDR2 are MNHEY and SMNVEV (reference sequence). CDR3 protein: CASSLSSQREAFF. CDR3 bases: TGTGCCAGCAGTTTATCGAGTCAGCGTGAAGCTTTCTTT.

The J gene is TRBJ1-5, the V gene TRBV27; D not resolved. Germline values: CDR1 MNHEY, CDR2 SMNVEV (reference sequence). The CDR3 extends over 13 amino acids. V was trimmed by 0 bases and J by 5 bases, leaving 5 bases between them. CDR3 nucleotide sequence: TGTGCCAGCAGTTTATCGCGTGATCAGCCCCAGCATTTT. As protein: CASSLSRDQPQHF.